Listed here is a single TCR beta chain. This CDR3 spans 18 amino acids. Germline CDR1 DFQATT, CDR2 SNEGSKA (reference sequence). This sample stems from a study of blood T cells in healthy people across ages. About the study: Per every two T cells, about one barcoded beta molecule was captured by template switching.

Each donor gave around 9.3 milliliters of peripheral blood. Alongside a J-beta primer mix, a sample-barcoded 5' primer served in a second PCR lasting about 7 to 12 cycles. TCRdb re-called the 5' RACE reads with MiXCR, one entry per CDR3 protein. Here the sample spans hundreds of thousands of distinct CDR3 sequences, approximately 35% being singletons. The TCR originated in a man between 18 and 35 years old in good health. The sequencing sample was made of blood. V gene TRBV20-1 combines with J gene TRBJ2-5; perhaps D is TRBD1 or TRBD2 (7 bases each). TRBJ2-7 explains the end of the DNA better; the J call may be wrong. As DNA, the CDR3 is TGCAGTGCTAGGGAATATGGGGGGGGACCGGGACAGCCCTACGAGCAGTACTTC. Amino acids: CSAREYGGGPGQPYEQYF.